These T cell receptor beta chains were read from a single sample in a study of cytotoxic CD8 clonotypes in ibrutinib-treated CLL. Assay: immunoSEQ multiplex PCR; the TCRdb copy retains only in-frame clones and omits some. The sample lists some 290,000 clones; around four fifths were seen once. Here the sequenced sample was PBMCs, taken before ibrutinib treatment. The receptors come from a human donor with chronic lymphocytic leukemia. Each CDR3 is given with its conserved first and last residue. A D gene is named only where the DNA matches it firmly. Clone size is shown for a subset of rows, as once, few, many or a class of expanded clone.

-	TRBV19	TRBD1	TRBJ1-2	TGTGCCAGTAGTCCGACAGGGGCCGCCCTCTATGGCTACACCTTC	CASSPTGAALYGYTF
once	TRBV5-8	TRBD1	TRBJ2-5	TGTGCCAGCAGCTCTTGGAGGGACAGCCTACAGGGGGATCAAGAGACCCAGTACTTC	CASSSWRDSLQGDQETQYF
-	TRBV29-1	-	TRBJ1-2	TGCAGCGTTGAAGATCGAGGGGATAGCTATGGCTACACCTTC	CSVEDRGDSYGYTF
once	TRBV28	TRBD1	TRBJ2-7	TGTGCCAGCAGTCCAACAGGGGGCGCATACGAGCAGTACTTC	CASSPTGGAYEQYF
few	TRBV4-1	TRBD1	TRBJ2-7	TGCGCCAGCAGTCGGGACAGATCCTACGAGCAGTACTTC	CASSRDRSYEQYF
-	TRBV7-8	-	TRBJ1-5	TGTGCCAGCAGCTTATACCAGAATCAGCCCCAGCATTTT	CASSLYQNQPQHF
-	TRBV16	-	TRBJ1-1	TGTGCCAGCAGCCAAGGCCGGTCGGGGACTGAAGCTTTCTTT	CASSQGRSGTEAFF
-	TRBV9	-	TRBJ2-7	TGTGCCAGCAGCGTAGATGCCTCGGGACACCGTAGCTCCTACGAGCAGTACTTC	CASSVDASGHRSSYEQYF
-	TRBV19	-	TRBJ1-5	TGTGCCAGTAGTACATCGGCTGATCAGCCCCAGCATTTT	CASSTSADQPQHF
-	TRBV14	-	TRBJ2-2	TGTGCCAGCAGAGGGTTCCCCCAAGAGCGGGTTTTT	CASRGFPQERVF
-	TRBV27	TRBD1	TRBJ2-6	TGTGCCAGCAGTTCACGTACGGGACAGTTCACCTCTGGGGCCAACGTCCTGACTTTC	CASSSRTGQFTSGANVLTF
once	TRBV7-8	TRBD1	TRBJ2-2	TGTGCCAGCAACGGGGACAGGAACACCGGGGAGCTGTTTTTT	CASNGDRNTGELFF
-	TRBV2	TRBD1	TRBJ2-1	TGTGCCAGCAGTGCGGGACAGGGCGGCTACAATGAGCAGTTCTTC	CASSAGQGGYNEQFF
-	TRBV13	TRBD2	TRBJ2-1	TGTGCCAGCAGCCCGAGGTGGACTAGCGGGAAGTACAATGAGCAGTTCTTC	CASSPRWTSGKYNEQFF
-	TRBV9	-	TRBJ2-5	TGTGCCAGCAGCGTAAGTTCAGGGCTTCAAGAGACCCAGTACTTC	CASSVSSGLQETQYF
-	TRBV30	-	TRBJ2-7	TGTGCCTGGAGTAAAGGACAGACCTACGAGCAGTACTTC	CAWSKGQTYEQYF
-	TRBV18	-	TRBJ2-2	TGTGCCAGCTCACGAACCGACGGCACGAACACCGGGGAGCTGTTTTTT	CASSRTDGTNTGELFF
-	TRBV19	-	TRBJ2-5	TGTGCCAGTAGTGCGACCGAACTAGTGGGGGAGACCCAGTACTTC	CASSATELVGETQYF
-	TRBV7-9	-	TRBJ2-2	TGTGCCAGCAGCCCCCCCTCGAACACCGGGGAGCTGTTTTTT	CASSPPSNTGELFF
few	TRBV19	TRBD2	TRBJ2-4	TGTGCCAGTAGTGCCCCGGGACTAGCGGGATACTTC	CASSAPGLAGYF
-	TRBV14	-	TRBJ2-3	TGTGCCAGCAGCCCGGGACTTCTAGATACGCAGTATTTT	CASSPGLLDTQYF
-	TRBV20-1	-	TRBJ2-5	TGCAGTGGACTAGTTGGGGAGACCCAGTACTTC	CSGLVGETQYF
-	TRBV18	-	TRBJ2-7	TGTGCCAGCTCCACGGGAGAGGGCCACGAGCAGTACTTC	CASSTGEGHEQYF
-	TRBV11-2	TRBD1	TRBJ2-3	TGTGCCAGCAGCTCTAGGCCGGACCGGACAGGGAGGAGAGATACGCAGTATTTT	CASSSRPDRTGRRDTQYF